This entry features one T cell receptor beta chain sequence. The data belong to a study of shared clonotypes between healthy human individuals. The overall study: The study used three CD4 naive, three CD4 memory, two CD8 naive and one CD8 memory plate per donor.

The authors ran the assay at deep level. Source study methods: Sequence data from immunoSEQ were junction-only and lacked quality scores; consequently, filtering differed. Sequencing used immunoSEQ multiplex PCR; TCRdb keeps in-frame clones, though not all of them. The V and J calls and clone size come from that table; D and trimming were worked out from the DNA. Of some 790,000 clones in the sample, roughly 72% were seen once. Germline V gives CDR1 SGHNT, CDR2 YYREEE (reference sequence). Trimming shortened V by 0 bases and J by 5 bases, and 20 bases separated the two germline ends. CDR3 length: 17 residues.

Sequencing was done on a sample of memory CD4+ T cells sorted from blood. Described subset: CD45RA-negative fraction. The chain employs TRBV5-4 and TRBJ1-2; the D gene is possibly TRBD1 (5 bases). This TCR was recovered from a woman aged 25 to 39 in good health. In nucleotides, the CDR3 is TGTGCCAGCAGCTTGGAGGCACAGGCCTGGGGTCGGTATGGCTACACCTTC. Protein: CASSLEAQAWGRYGYTF.